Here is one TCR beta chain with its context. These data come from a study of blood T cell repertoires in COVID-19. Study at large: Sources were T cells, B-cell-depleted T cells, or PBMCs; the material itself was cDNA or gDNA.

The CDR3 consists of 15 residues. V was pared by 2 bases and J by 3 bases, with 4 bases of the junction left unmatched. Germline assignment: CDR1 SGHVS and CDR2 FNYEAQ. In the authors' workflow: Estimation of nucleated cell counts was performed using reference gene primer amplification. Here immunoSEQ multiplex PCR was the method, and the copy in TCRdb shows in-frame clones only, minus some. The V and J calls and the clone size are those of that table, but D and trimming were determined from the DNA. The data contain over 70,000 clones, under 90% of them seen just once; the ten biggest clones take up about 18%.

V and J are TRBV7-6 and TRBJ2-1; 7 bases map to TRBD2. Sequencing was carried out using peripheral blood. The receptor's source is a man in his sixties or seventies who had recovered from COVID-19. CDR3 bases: TGTGCCAGCAGCTTAACTAGCGAGGGCTACAATGAGCAGTTCTTC. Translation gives CASSLTSEGYNEQFF.